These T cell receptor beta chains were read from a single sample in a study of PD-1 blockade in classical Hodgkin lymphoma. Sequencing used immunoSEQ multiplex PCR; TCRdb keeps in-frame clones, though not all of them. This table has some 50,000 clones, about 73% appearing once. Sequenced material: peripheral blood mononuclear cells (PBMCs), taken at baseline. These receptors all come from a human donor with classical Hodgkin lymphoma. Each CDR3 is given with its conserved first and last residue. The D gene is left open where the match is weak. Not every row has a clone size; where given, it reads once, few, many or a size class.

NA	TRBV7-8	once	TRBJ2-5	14	TGTGCCAGCAGCTTAGACCTCGGCAGGGAGACCCAGTACTTC	CASSLDLGRETQYF
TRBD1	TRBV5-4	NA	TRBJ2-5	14	TGTGCCAGCAGCGCCGGGACAGGGCTCGAGACCCAGTACTTC	CASSAGTGLETQYF
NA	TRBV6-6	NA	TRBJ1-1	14	TGTGCCAGCAGTTACCCCCCTCTGGATACTGAAGCTTTCTTT	CASSYPPLDTEAFF
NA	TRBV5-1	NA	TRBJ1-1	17	TGCGCCAGCAGCGCGCTCCTTTCTCGGCCGCTGAACACTGAAGCTTTCTTT	CASSALLSRPLNTEAFF
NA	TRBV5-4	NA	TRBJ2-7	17	TGTGCCAGCAGCTTGGGGTGGGGAAACCCGAGCTCCTACGAGCAGTACTTC	CASSLGWGNPSSYEQYF
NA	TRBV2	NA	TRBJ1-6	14	TGTGCCAGCGTTCTGGATGTTACCAATTCACCCCTCCACTTT	CASVLDVTNSPLHF
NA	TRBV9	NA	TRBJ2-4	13	TGTGCCAGCAGCCCCCGGTGGGAAAACATTCAGTACTTC	CASSPRWENIQYF
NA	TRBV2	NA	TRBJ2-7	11	TGTGCCAGCACCGGAGACTACGAGCAGTACTTC	CASTGDYEQYF
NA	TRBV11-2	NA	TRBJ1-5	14	TGTGCCAGCAGCCTATCGGGGGTTGGTCAGCCCCAGCATTTT	CASSLSGVGQPQHF
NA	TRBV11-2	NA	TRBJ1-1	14	TGTGCCAGCAGCTTAACAAGGGAGGGACTAAAAGCTTTCTTT	CASSLTREGLKAFF
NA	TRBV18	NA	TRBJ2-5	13	TGTGCCAGCTCACCGACAGAACAAGAGACCCAGTACTTC	CASSPTEQETQYF
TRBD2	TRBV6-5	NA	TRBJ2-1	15	TGTGCCAGCAGCGTAATAGCGGGAGGGCGGAATGAGCAGTTCTTC	CASSVIAGGRNEQFF
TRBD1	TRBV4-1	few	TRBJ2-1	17	TGCGCCAGCAGCCAAGATGGGGGACAGGGCTCCTACAATGAGCAGTTCTTC	CASSQDGGQGSYNEQFF
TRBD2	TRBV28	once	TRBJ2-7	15	TGTGCCAGCAGTCGGGCTAGCGGGGGTACCTACGAGCAGTACTTC	CASSRASGGTYEQYF
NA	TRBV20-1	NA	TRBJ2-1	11	TGCAGTGCTAGGCTGGACTCCGGGCAGTTCTTC	CSARLDSGQFF
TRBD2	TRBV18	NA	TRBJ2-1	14	TGTGCCAGCTCACCAAGCGGGGGCGAAGGGGAGCAGTTCTTC	CASSPSGGEGEQFF
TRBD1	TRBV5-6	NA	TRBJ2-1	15	TGTGCCAGCAGCTTGGGGGGACAGGGTCTCAATGAGCAGTTCTTC	CASSLGGQGLNEQFF
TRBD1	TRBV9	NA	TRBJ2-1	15	TGTGCCAGCAGCGTGGGACAGGGGACCTACTTCGGGCAGTTCTTC	CASSVGQGTYFGQFF
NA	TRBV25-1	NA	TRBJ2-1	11	TGTGCCAGCAGCGCACTAAATGAGCAGTTCTTC	CASSALNEQFF
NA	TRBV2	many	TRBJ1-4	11	TGTGCCAGCACTTATAATGAAAAACTGTTTTTT	CASTYNEKLFF
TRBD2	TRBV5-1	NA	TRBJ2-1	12	TGCGCCAGCAGCTTGCAGGGAGGGGAGCAGTTCTTC	CASSLQGGEQFF
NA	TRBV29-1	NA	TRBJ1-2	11	TGCAGCGCTGACCCTATTCGCGGCTACACCTTC	CSADPIRGYTF
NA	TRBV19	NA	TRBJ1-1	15	TGTGCCAGTAGTTCCCCGGGGGGCTGGGCCACTGAAGCTTTCTTT	CASSSPGGWATEAFF
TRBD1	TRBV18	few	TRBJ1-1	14	TGTGCCAGCTCCACGGCAGGGGGAAACACTGAAGCTTTCTTT	CASSTAGGNTEAFF
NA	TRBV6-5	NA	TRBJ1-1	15	TGTGCCAGCAGTTACGGGTCAGGACTGAACACTGAAGCTTTCTTT	CASSYGSGLNTEAFF
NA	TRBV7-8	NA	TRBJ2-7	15	TGTGCCAGCAGCTTCGGGACACGGAGCTCCTACGAGCAGTACTTC	CASSFGTRSSYEQYF
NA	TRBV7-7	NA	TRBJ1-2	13	TGTGCTAGCAGCCGCTGGGACGGGGAGGGCTACACCTTC	CASSRWDGEGYTF
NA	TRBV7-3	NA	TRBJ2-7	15	TGTGCCAGCAGCTTAAGTCAGGGTGAGGGCTACGAGCAGTACTTC	CASSLSQGEGYEQYF
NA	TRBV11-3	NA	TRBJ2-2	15	TGTGCCAGCAGCTTATCAGGGCCGAACACCGGGGAGCTGTTTTTT	CASSLSGPNTGELFF
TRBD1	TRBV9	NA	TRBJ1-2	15	TGTGCCAGCAGCGCCGGGGGACAGGGCGGTTCTGGCTACACCTTC	CASSAGGQGGSGYTF
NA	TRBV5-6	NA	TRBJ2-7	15	TGTGCCAGCAGCTTAGCGGACTCCCGCTCCTACGAGCAGTACTTC	CASSLADSRSYEQYF
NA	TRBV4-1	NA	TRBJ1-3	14	TGCGCCAGCAGCCAGTTGAGCTCTGGAAACACCATATATTTT	CASSQLSSGNTIYF
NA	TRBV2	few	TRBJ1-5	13	TGTGCCAGCAGTGGTCTGCCGGGCCAGCCCCAGCATTTT	CASSGLPGQPQHF
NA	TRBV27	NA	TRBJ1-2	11	TGTGCCAGCAGAGACTACTATGGCTACACCTTC	CASRDYYGYTF
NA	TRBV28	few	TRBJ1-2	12	TGTGCCAGCAGTGAAGCTAACTATGGCTACACCTTC	CASSEANYGYTF
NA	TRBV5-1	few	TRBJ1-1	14	TGCGCCAGCAGCTTACAGGGATTTGGTACTGAAGCTTTCTTT	CASSLQGFGTEAFF
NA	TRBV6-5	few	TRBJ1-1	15	TGTGCCAGCACCCCGGTTTATATCGGGGGTACTGAAGCTTTCTTT	CASTPVYIGGTEAFF
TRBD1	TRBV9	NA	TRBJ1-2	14	TGTGCCAGCAGCGCCCTGGACAGGGCCTATGGCTACACCTTC	CASSALDRAYGYTF
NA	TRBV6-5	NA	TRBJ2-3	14	TGTGCCAGCAGTTACTCTAGCGGCGCGGATACGCAGTATTTT	CASSYSSGADTQYF
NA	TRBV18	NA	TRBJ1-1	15	TGTGCCAGCTCACCAAACTACGGGGGAGACACTGAAGCTTTCTTT	CASSPNYGGDTEAFF
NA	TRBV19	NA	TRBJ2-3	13	TGTGCCAGTAGTATCGGTGGTGGAGATACGCAGTATTTT	CASSIGGGDTQYF
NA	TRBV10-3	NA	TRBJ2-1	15	TGTGCCATCAGTGAGCGACAAGTTTCCTACAATGAGCAGTTCTTC	CAISERQVSYNEQFF
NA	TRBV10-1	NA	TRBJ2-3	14	TGCGCCAGCAGTGAGGCCAGGGGGGCAGATACGCAGTATTTT	CASSEARGADTQYF
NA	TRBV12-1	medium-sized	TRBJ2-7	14	TGTGCCAGCAGCCCGCTCGGGGGTACCTACGAGCAGTACTTC	CASSPLGGTYEQYF
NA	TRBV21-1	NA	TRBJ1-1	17	TGTGCCAGCACCGAGCGCGGACACATAAAGTCGAACACTGAAGCTTTCTTT	CASTERGHIKSNTEAFF
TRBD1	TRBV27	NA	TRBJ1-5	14	TGTGCCAGCAGCCCGACAGGGAACAATCAGCCCCAGCATTTT	CASSPTGNNQPQHF
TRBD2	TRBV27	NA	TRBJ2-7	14	TGTGCCAGCACCCGGACTAGCGGTCCCTACGAGCAGTACTTC	CASTRTSGPYEQYF
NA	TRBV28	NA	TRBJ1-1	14	TGTGCCAGCAGTTTAGGCCGCTGGGGCACTGAAGCTTTCTTT	CASSLGRWGTEAFF
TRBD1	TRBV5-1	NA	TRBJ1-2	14	TGCGCCAGCAAAGGGGGCGCGGCTAACTATGGCTACACCTTC	CASKGGAANYGYTF
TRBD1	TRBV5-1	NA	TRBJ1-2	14	TGCGCCAGCAGCTCCGGACAGGGGTGGAGGAGGGACACCTTC	CASSSGQGWRRDTF
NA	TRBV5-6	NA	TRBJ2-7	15	TGTGCCAGCAGCTCGCGGGACGGCGCGCTCTACGAGCAGTACTTC	CASSSRDGALYEQYF
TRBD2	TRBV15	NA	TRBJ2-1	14	TGTGCCACCAGCAACGGACTAGCGGACAATGAGCAGTTCTTC	CATSNGLADNEQFF
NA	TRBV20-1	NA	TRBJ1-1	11	TGCAGTGCTAGAGAACTGAATGAAGCTTTCTTT	CSARELNEAFF
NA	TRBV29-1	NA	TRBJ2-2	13	TGCAGCGTCAGGCGTGCGAACACCGGGGAGCTGTTTTTT	CSVRRANTGELFF
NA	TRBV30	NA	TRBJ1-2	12	TGTGCCTGGGCCCCAGGGGCTGGTGGCTACACCTTC	CAWAPGAGGYTF
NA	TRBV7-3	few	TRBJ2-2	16	TGTGCCAGCAGCCCAACTTGGGGGACGGGTGGCGGGGAGCTGTTTTTT	CASSPTWGTGGGELFF